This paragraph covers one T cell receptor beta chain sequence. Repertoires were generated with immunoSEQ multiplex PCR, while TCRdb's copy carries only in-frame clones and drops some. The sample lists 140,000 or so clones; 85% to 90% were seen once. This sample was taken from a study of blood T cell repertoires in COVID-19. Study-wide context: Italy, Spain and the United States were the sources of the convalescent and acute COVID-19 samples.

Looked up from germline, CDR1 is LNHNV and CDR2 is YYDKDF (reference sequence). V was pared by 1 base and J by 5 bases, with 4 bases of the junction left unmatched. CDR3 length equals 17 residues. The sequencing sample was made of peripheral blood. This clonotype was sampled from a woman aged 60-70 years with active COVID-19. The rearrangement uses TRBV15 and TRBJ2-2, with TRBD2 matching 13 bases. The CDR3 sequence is CATSRGLAGGRTGELFF. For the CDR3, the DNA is TGTGCCACCAGCAGAGGACTAGCGGGAGGAAGGACCGGGGAGCTGTTTTTT.